The 7 T cell receptor beta chains given below trace back to one sample, sequenced in a study of blood T cell repertoires in COVID-19. The method was immunoSEQ multiplex PCR; TCRdb's version includes in-frame clones alone and lacks a portion of them. This table has 200,000 to 300,000 clones, more than 85% appearing once. Sequencing was performed on PBMCs or T cells enriched from blood (not recorded which). These receptor sequences come from a woman in her 30s who had recovered from COVID-19.

The V gene is TRBV19, the J gene TRBJ2-7; perhaps TRBD2 as D (6 bases). CDR3 size: 13 residues. The ends were cut back, 3 bases at V and 6 bases at J, with 12 bases in the middle. The germline CDR1 and CDR2 sequences are LNHDA and SQIVND (reference sequence). As DNA, the CDR3 is TGTGCCAGTAGTATGACGGAGGGAATCGAGCAGTACTTC. This sequence encodes CASSMTEGIEQYF.

V usage is TRBV6-5 and J usage is TRBJ2-7; TRBD1 aligns across 8 bases. The ends lost 5 bases at V and 4 bases at J; junction bases unmatched: 4. Germline-derived CDR1 and CDR2 are MNHEY and SVGAGI. The CDR3 runs to 13 residues. For the CDR3, the DNA is TGTGCCAGCAGTCGGACAGGGCTGTACGAGCAGTACTTC. Its protein is CASSRTGLYEQYF.

This chain uses TRBV3-1 (or the pseudogene TRBV3-2) with TRBJ2-7, with D perhaps TRBD2 (5 bases). This CDR3 spans 20 amino acids. Trimming left V 7 bases short and J 6 bases short, with 37 bases between. The germline V gene has CDR1 LGHDT and CDR2 YNNKEL (reference sequence). CDR3 sequence reads: CASIPPSQSITPGLGCEQYF. Here the CDR3 DNA reads TGTGCCAGCATCCCACCTTCGCAGAGCATTACCCCGGGATTGGGCTGCGAGCAGTACTTC.

The chain uses TRBV7-2 and TRBJ1-1, with D unresolved. This CDR3 region has 13 residues. Germline loops: CDR1 SGHTA, CDR2 FQGNSA. Trimming took off 2 bases at V and 5 bases at J, with 9 bases between the two ends. The CDR3 loop reads CASSLRGRTEAFF. The CDR3 DNA reads as TGTGCCAGCAGCTTAAGAGGGCGGACTGAAGCTTTCTTT.

The CDR3 spells CASSDRGTGDTQYF. Written as DNA, the CDR3 is TGTGCCAGCAGTGACCGGGGTACGGGAGATACGCAGTATTTT. This chain connects TRBV25-1 to TRBJ2-3; possibly TRBD2 for D (5 bases). This CDR3 comprises 14 residues. The V and J ends lost 3 bases and 5 bases respectively, with 12 bases between them. Germline values: CDR1 MGHDK, CDR2 SYGVNS. The entire variable domain, with the rest obtained from reference TRBV25-1 and TRBJ2-3, is as follows: EADIYQTPRYLVIGTGKKITLECSQTMGHDKMYWYQQDPGMELHLIHYSYGVNSTEKGDLSSESTVSRIRTEHFPLTLESARPSHTSQYLCASSDRGTGDTQYFGPGTRLTVL.

The chain joins TRBV6-5 to TRBJ1-2; D perhaps matches TRBD1 (6 bases). Germline CDR1 and CDR2: MNHEY and SVGAGI. Trimming pared 7 bases from V and 2 bases from J, leaving 14 bases between. The length of the CDR3 is 14 residues. In DNA, the CDR3 is TGTGCCAGCACCTTCTCTGGACAGAACTATGGCTACACCTTC. The encoded protein is CASTFSGQNYGYTF.

This chain connects TRBV28 to TRBJ2-7; a possible D gene is TRBD1 (6 bases). V lost 6 bases and J lost 2, with 14 bases in between. Germline loops: CDR1 MDHEN, CDR2 SYDVKM. The CDR3 sequence is 14 residues long. In DNA form, the CDR3 reads TGTGCCAGCAGCCCAGGGGACACAACCTACGAGCAGTACTTC. The encoded protein is CASSPGDTTYEQYF.